This T cell receptor beta chain emerged from a study of blood T cell repertoires in COVID-19. At the level of the study: Sites across the United States, Italy and Spain contributed samples from acute and convalescent COVID-19. PBMCs, B-cell-depleted T cells, or T cells provided the cDNA or gDNA that made up the material.

Exposed participants encountered a COVID-19 case during the 2 weeks preceding study entry. Per the study methods: Nucleated cell counts were estimated from reference gene primer amplification. Repertoires were generated with immunoSEQ multiplex PCR, while TCRdb's copy carries only in-frame clones and drops some. The D gene and trimming were derived from the DNA, and the V and J assignments and clone size from that table. The sample has 320,000 or so clones, less than 85% seen once. CDR3 length equals 16 residues. Germline trimming cut 3 bases from V and 4 bases from J; bases unmatched to any gene: 11. Looked up from germline, CDR1 is GTSNPN and CDR2 is SVGIG (reference sequence).

The source of this sequence is a woman aged 30 to 39 who had been exposed to COVID-19. This chain uses TRBV30 with TRBJ2-7; TRBD1 agrees at 11 bases. The sample consisted of PBMCs or T cells enriched from blood (not recorded which). As DNA, the CDR3 is TGTGCCTGGAGAGTGCTGATCGGGACAGGGGGTTACGAGCAGTACTTC. This encodes CAWRVLIGTGGYEQYF.